This T cell receptor (beta chain) originates from a study of T cells after yellow fever vaccination. Generation of TCR cDNA used 5'RACE template switching (which added a universal primer site and UMIs). One entry per CDR3 protein results from TCRdb running MiXCR on the 5' RACE reads. Among 450,000 to 600,000 distinct CDR3 sequences listed, less than 15% were seen once. The study, taken as a whole, reports: Few clonotypes appeared in both CD4 and CD8 compartments.

Germline CDR1 and CDR2: MGHRA and YSYEKL. This CDR3 spans 15 amino acids. The V end was cut by 3 bases, the J end by 3 bases, with 15 bases between. On this clonotype: What it recognizes is unknown.

This chain uses TRBV4-1 with TRBJ2-7; D call uncertain. Sequencing was performed on PBMCs, taken on the day of the yellow fever booster vaccination. The receptor's source is a man aged 25 to 40 who received the YFV17D yellow fever vaccine. CDR3 sequence (DNA): TGCGCCAGCAGCCAGGAGCGTTCTAGTCTCTACGAGCAGTACTTC. This gives the protein CASSQERSSLYEQYF.